Listed here is a single T cell receptor (beta chain). Its matching antigen is unknown. 13 Jbeta primers and 60 Vbeta primers were used for the PCR. Profiling relied on immunoSEQ multiplex PCR, and the TCRdb table lists in-frame clones only, not all of them. Of some 110,000 clones listed, roughly 80% are singletons. Between the trimmed V and J ends, which lost 3 bases and 1 base, there was a span of 21 bases. This CDR3 has 18 amino acids. The germline V gene has CDR1 WNHNN and CDR2 SYGVQD (reference sequence). This sample is drawn from a study of cytomegalovirus exposure and HLA in healthy donors. Findings and caveats of the study: For presence/absence analyses, sequencing depth was assumed to be roughly uniform across donors. Data from an earlier analysis indicated that most TCR beta V segments were productive either about 87% or about 30% of the time. Apart from CMV serostatus, no immune exposure information was available. Listed as cytomegalovirus-associated were 150 or so TCR beta chains.

Sequencing input: PBMCs. This sequence originates from a middle-aged woman in good health and CMV-seropositive. The genes are TRBV10-1 and TRBJ1-1; D is possibly TRBD1 (5 bases). CDR3 sequence (DNA): TGCGCCAGCAGTGAACGGCAGGGCGAATTTGGATCGAACACTGAAGCTTTCTTT. Protein sequence: CASSERQGEFGSNTEAFF.